Listed below are T cell receptor beta chains from one sample, sequenced in a study of blood T cell repertoires in COVID-19. Only in-frame clones appear in the TCRdb table, and some are missing; sequencing was by immunoSEQ multiplex PCR. The sample holds 150,000 to 200,000 clones; 87% are singletons and the top ten take 3% to 4%. Sequencing was performed on peripheral blood. The receptors here all came from a woman aged 55-75 years who had recovered from COVID-19. Each CDR3 is given with its conserved first and last residue. D genes are given only for firm matches. For some rows the clone size is stated as once, few or many, or as a class when expanded; others skip it.

D gene	CDR3 length	clone size	V gene	J gene	CDR3 protein	CDR3 DNA
NA	15	NA	TRBV7-3	TRBJ2-1	CASSQDAGHYNEQFF	TGTGCCAGCAGCCAAGACGCGGGGCACTACAATGAGCAGTTCTTC
NA	14	NA	TRBV6-5	TRBJ2-1	CASSAWTFYNEQFF	TGTGCCAGCAGCGCATGGACTTTTTACAATGAGCAGTTCTTC
NA	17	NA	TRBV9	TRBJ2-2	CASSVGPQGSDTGELFF	TGTGCCAGCAGCGTAGGTCCCCAGGGGTCGGACACCGGGGAGCTGTTTTTT
TRBD1	14	NA	TRBV2	TRBJ2-7	CASSPGTGTLFKYF	TGTGCCAGCAGCCCCGGGACAGGCACACTCTTTAAGTACTTC
TRBD1	15	NA	TRBV10-1	TRBJ1-2	CASSNRGPWAYGYTF	TGCGCCAGCAGTAACAGGGGTCCATGGGCCTATGGCTACACCTTC
TRBD1	14	NA	TRBV5-4	TRBJ1-2	CASSTDRGVYGYTF	TGTGCCAGCAGCACGGACAGGGGAGTCTATGGCTACACCTTC
NA	14	NA	TRBV28	TRBJ1-1	CASSFGGAVTEAFF	TGTGCCAGCAGTTTCGGGGGAGCGGTTACTGAAGCTTTCTTT
NA	16	NA	TRBV19	TRBJ1-2	CASSRATNVGNYGYTF	TGTGCCAGTAGTAGGGCCACGAACGTGGGTAACTATGGCTACACCTTC
NA	14	NA	TRBV5-4	TRBJ1-2	CASSFRGGNYGYTF	TGTGCCAGCAGTTTCCGGGGGGGAAACTATGGCTACACCTTC
TRBD1	14	NA	TRBV4-1	TRBJ1-5	CASSQVRGPQPQHF	TGCGCCAGCAGCCAAGTTAGGGGGCCTCAGCCCCAGCATTTT
TRBD1	13	few	TRBV28	TRBJ2-5	CASSTQGGETQYF	TGTGCCAGCAGTACACAGGGGGGAGAGACCCAGTACTTC
TRBD2	15	NA	TRBV18	TRBJ2-1	CASSPTSGGAVEQFF	TGTGCCAGCTCACCTACTAGCGGGGGGGCCGTTGAGCAGTTCTTC
NA	13	once	TRBV19	TRBJ2-3	CASSRPVEVTQYF	TGTGCCAGTAGTAGGCCGGTGGAGGTAACGCAGTATTTT
NA	15	few	TRBV9	TRBJ2-3	CASSGGVSSTDTQYF	TGTGCCAGCAGCGGCGGGGTTTCGAGCACAGATACGCAGTATTTT
NA	15	once	TRBV6-2/TRBV6-3	TRBJ2-2	CASSYVVPGTGELFF	TGTGCCAGCAGTTACGTTGTACCCGGTACCGGGGAGCTGTTTTTT
TRBD1	20	NA	TRBV2	TRBJ1-4	CASSEDARTGTGGANEKLFF	TGTGCCAGCAGTGAAGACGCCAGAACCGGGACAGGGGGGGCTAATGAAAAACTGTTTTTT
NA	15	NA	TRBV5-4	TRBJ1-1	CASSLAGNMNTEAFF	TGTGCCAGCAGCTTGGCAGGGAATATGAACACTGAAGCTTTCTTT
TRBD1	14	NA	TRBV6-6	TRBJ1-2	CASSDRTGGGGYTF	TGTGCCAGCAGTGATAGGACAGGCGGCGGTGGCTACACCTTC
NA	15	NA	TRBV19	TRBJ1-1	CASSTPEVLNTEAFF	TGTGCCAGTAGTACCCCCGAGGTACTGAACACTGAAGCTTTCTTT
NA	14	once	TRBV2	TRBJ1-1	CASRPPGEFPEAFF	TGTGCCAGCAGACCCCCAGGGGAATTTCCTGAAGCTTTCTTT
TRBD2	16	NA	TRBV29-1	TRBJ2-1	CSVEESSGGAYNEQFF	TGCAGCGTTGAAGAGAGTAGCGGGGGGGCCTACAATGAGCAGTTCTTC
NA	13	NA	TRBV4-3	TRBJ2-4	CASSHTKGDIQYF	TGCGCCAGCAGCCATACAAAGGGGGACATTCAGTACTTC
NA	12	NA	TRBV19	TRBJ2-7	CASSIQGGESVF	TGTGCCAGTAGTATCCAGGGCGGGGAAAGTGTATTC
NA	15	NA	TRBV7-2	TRBJ1-1	CASSLPFAGETEAFF	TGTGCCAGCAGCTTACCGTTTGCGGGGGAAACTGAAGCTTTCTTT
NA	15	NA	TRBV5-1	TRBJ2-7	CASSLDGGAGYEQYF	TGCGCCAGCAGCTTGGATGGGGGGGCAGGTTACGAGCAGTACTTC
NA	14	NA	TRBV11-2	TRBJ2-3	CASSPGDSTDTQYF	TGTGCCAGCAGCCCGGGGGACAGCACAGATACGCAGTATTTT
NA	15	NA	TRBV9	TRBJ1-6	CASSVDSFPNSPLHF	TGTGCCAGCAGCGTAGACAGCTTCCCAAATTCACCCCTCCACTTT
TRBD1	15	NA	TRBV27	TRBJ1-2	CASSLSAGGGYGYTF	TGTGCCAGCAGTTTATCTGCAGGGGGCGGCTATGGCTACACCTTC
NA	14	NA	TRBV7-9	TRBJ1-6	CASSLGGGRSPLHF	TGTGCCAGCAGCTTAGGAGGGGGTCGATCACCCCTCCACTTT
NA	15	NA	TRBV30	TRBJ1-5	CAWSPRGGGDQPQHF	TGTGCCTGGAGTCCTAGGGGAGGGGGGGATCAGCCCCAGCATTTT
NA	14	NA	TRBV7-9	TRBJ1-6	CAIPGRGPDSPLHF	TGTGCCATACCGGGGAGAGGACCTGATTCACCCCTCCACTTT
TRBD2	19	NA	TRBV3-1/TRBV3-2	TRBJ2-2	CASSQDLILAGVNTGELFF	TGTGCCAGCAGCCAAGACCTCATCCTAGCGGGGGTGAACACCGGGGAGCTGTTTTTT
NA	15	NA	TRBV4-1	TRBJ2-7	CASSQVVAASYEQYF	TGCGCCAGCAGCCAGGTGGTAGCGGCCTCCTACGAGCAGTACTTC
NA	11	NA	TRBV20-1	TRBJ2-7	CSAWESYEQYF	TGCAGTGCTTGGGAGTCCTACGAGCAGTACTTC
NA	12	NA	TRBV28	TRBJ1-2	CASRTRNYGYTF	TGTGCCAGCCGTACGAGAAACTATGGCTACACCTTC
TRBD1	14	NA	TRBV10-1	TRBJ2-7	CASRYDRVCYEQYF	TGCGCCAGCAGGTATGACAGGGTGTGCTACGAGCAGTACTTC
TRBD1	18	NA	TRBV7-8	TRBJ2-6	CASSARDRVFSGANVLTF	TGTGCCAGCAGCGCACGAGACAGGGTCTTTTCTGGGGCCAACGTCCTGACTTTC
TRBD2	17	NA	TRBV5-1	TRBJ2-3	CASSSSPGGGPGDTQYF	TGCGCCAGCAGCTCCTCTCCCGGGGGGGGGCCGGGAGATACGCAGTATTTT
TRBD1	17	NA	TRBV5-3	TRBJ2-2	CARSLVGQGANTGELFF	TGTGCCAGAAGCTTGGTGGGCCAGGGGGCAAACACCGGGGAGCTGTTTTTT
TRBD1	12	few	TRBV27	TRBJ2-1	CASRTGDNEQFF	TGTGCCAGCAGGACAGGGGACAATGAGCAGTTCTTC